This TCR beta chain derives from a study of T-cell memory formation after mild COVID-19. Study conclusions and caveats: What remained unconfirmed was the SARS-CoV-2 specificity of second-wave clones peaking on day 37. Some clones that responded turned up in pre-infection memory, which suggests that cross-reactive memory joined in. Contracting clones from day 15 to 85 had balanced CD4/CD8; later expanders favoured CD4+.

CDR3 length: 14 residues. Trimming took 5 bases from V and 6 from J, leaving 11 bases between them. CDR1 is SGHTA and CDR2 is FQGTGA in the germline V gene. TCRdb independently ran MiXCR on the 5' RACE reads; one entry per CDR3 protein. Seen here are around 340,000 distinct CDR3 sequences, 13% observed once, and the top ten hold 20% to 25%. As concerns this clonotype: No antigen is known for it.

V gene TRBV7-3 combines with J gene TRBJ1-6; D might be TRBD1 (5 bases). This TCR was recovered from a man aged 18 to 30 who had mild COVID-19 (a few samples of this study predate the infection). Cell type and time point are not known. Source material: PBMCs or a T cell subset sorted from them (not recorded which). This CDR3 is CASSPGGINSPLHF. CDR3 sequence (DNA): TGTGCCAGCAGCCCGGGGGGTATTAATTCACCCCTCCACTTT.